This TCR beta chain was documented in a study of blood T cell repertoires in COVID-19. Whole-study context: Samples of COVID-19 (acute and convalescent) were obtained from the United States, Italy and Spain. Sources were T cells, B-cell-depleted T cells, or PBMCs; the material itself was cDNA or gDNA.

With V trimmed by 5 bases and J by 6 bases, 8 bases remained unmatched. Germline V gene data show CDR1 as SGHVS and CDR2 as FQNEAQ. CDR3 length equals 15 residues. In the study's own analysis: For nucleated cells, counts were estimated from reference gene primer amplification. The method was immunoSEQ multiplex PCR; TCRdb's version includes in-frame clones alone and lacks a portion of them. From that table come the V and J calls and clone size; the DNA was used to work out D and trimming. The sample contains 150,000 to 200,000 clones, 85% to 90% of which appear only once. This TCR was recovered from a woman between 70 and 85 years old with acute or convalescent COVID-19. The chain is built from TRBV7-8 and TRBJ2-1; 9 positions match TRBD1. Sequenced: peripheral blood. DNA of the CDR3: TGTGCCAGCAGCGCGACAGGGGGTATAGCCAATGAGCAGTTCTTC. Its protein is CASSATGGIANEQFF.